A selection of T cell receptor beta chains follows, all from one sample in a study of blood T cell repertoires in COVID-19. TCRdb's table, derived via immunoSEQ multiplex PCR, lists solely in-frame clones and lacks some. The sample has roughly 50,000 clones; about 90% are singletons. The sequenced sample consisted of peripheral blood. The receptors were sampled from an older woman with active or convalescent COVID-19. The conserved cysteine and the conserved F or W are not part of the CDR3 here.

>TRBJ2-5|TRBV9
ASSVEGGRETQY
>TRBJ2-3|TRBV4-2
ASSQDSGTDTQY
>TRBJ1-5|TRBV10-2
ASSVAGGNQPQH
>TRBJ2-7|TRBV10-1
ASSEYRGSSYEQY
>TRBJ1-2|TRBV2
ASRGTGPYGYT
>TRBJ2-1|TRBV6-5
ASGPGQGRNEQF
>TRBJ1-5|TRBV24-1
ATSDTGTGWDQPQH
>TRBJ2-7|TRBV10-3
AISEPLDEQY
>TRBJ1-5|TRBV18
ASSPKGPGPQH
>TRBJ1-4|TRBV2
ASRPVMGREKLF
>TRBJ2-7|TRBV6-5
ASSYSPTYEQY
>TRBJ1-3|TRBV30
AWRMTVPSGNTIY
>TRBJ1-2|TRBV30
AWSKGQGFFYT
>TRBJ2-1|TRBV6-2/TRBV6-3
ASSYPTGTSGHNEQF
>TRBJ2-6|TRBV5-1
ASSPGVSGANVLT
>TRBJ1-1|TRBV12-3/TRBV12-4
ASSTRENTEAF
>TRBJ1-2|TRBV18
ASSPYMDSDINYGYT
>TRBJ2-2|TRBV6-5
ASSYRGAGELF
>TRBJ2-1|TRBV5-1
ASSFLAEEQF
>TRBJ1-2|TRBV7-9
ASSLAGQGAFYGYT
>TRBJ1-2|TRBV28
AAGGLGYGYT
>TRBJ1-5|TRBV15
ATSRGQGVRLDQPQH
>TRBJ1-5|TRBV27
ASSPNTGTGARPQH
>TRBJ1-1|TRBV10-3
AIRPPGQNTEAF
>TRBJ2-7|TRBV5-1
ASSLVGTADYEQY
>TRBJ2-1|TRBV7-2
ASSKTSGSLNEQF
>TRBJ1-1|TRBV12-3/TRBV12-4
ASSLLPNTEAF
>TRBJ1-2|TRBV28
ASRLTTVLYGYT
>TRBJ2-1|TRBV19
ASSIGTSGRRNEQF
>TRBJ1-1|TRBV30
AWGETDYTEAF
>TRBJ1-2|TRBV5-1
ASSLEGRAGYT
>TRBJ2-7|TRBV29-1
SVRRGGSYEQY
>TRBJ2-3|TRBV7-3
ASSLKFSGGETQDTQY
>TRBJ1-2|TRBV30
AWRPRGQGYGYT
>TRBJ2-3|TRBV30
AWEVEVTDTQY
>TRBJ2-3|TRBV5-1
ASSLLAGTGVTDTQY
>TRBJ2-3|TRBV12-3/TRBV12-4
ASSFGADTQY
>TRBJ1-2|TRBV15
ATSRDLNYGYT
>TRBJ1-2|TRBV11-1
ASSPQATARGGYT